One T cell receptor (beta chain) is described in this entry. Its antigen is not yet known. No base quality information exists; no much larger clone differs at one position. The immunoSEQ Assay, a bias-controlled multiplex PCR, was used to amplify TCRbeta CDR3 regions from genomic DNA. In the authors' own workflow: Nucleated cell counts per sample were estimated from amplification of reference gene primers within the assay. To quantify the absolute abundance of each unique TCRbeta CDR3 rearrangement, sequence reads were collapsed and filtered. Productive Simpson clonality was computed per sample as the square root of Simpson's diversity index over productive rearrangements. What TCRdb holds here is the immuneACCESS table cut down to in-frame rearrangements. Part of the clones is not present; checked against another copy, under half of the missing clones reflect an unresolved V gene, and the others are unexplained. V and J calls and clone size follow that table, whereas D and trimming were derived from the DNA. For this sample the table gives about 310,000 clones, of which around 90% were detected only once. 1% of the sample belongs to the ten largest clones.

The entry originates in a study of blood T cell repertoires in COVID-19 (dated by TCRdb to 2018 to 2021). Study-wide context: Samples covering the acute and convalescent phases of COVID-19 were provided by collaborators in the United States, Italy and Spain. The material from the prospective study consisted of cDNA or gDNA derived from T cells, B-cell-depleted T cells, or PBMCs. Subjects who had been exposed to COVID-19, were actively infected with it, or had recovered from it provided the deeply sampled blood TCRbeta repertoires that made up the dataset. A freely available public database, intended as a resource for researchers studying the immune response to SARS-CoV-2, is where the repertoires were released. The samples were drawn from the first 160 participants of the ongoing ImmuneRACE study and from some 1,300 subjects provided by 6 global collaborators. The sample metadata nearly always contained a de-identified subject ID, COVID-19 status, age in years and sex. Where available, HLA class I and class II types were taken from metadata supplied by the sample provider and were not determined by assay-based typing.

Points the paper makes about the study in general: The amount of clinical and demographic metadata varied by source and participant and was provided uncurated.

Between the V and J ends, shortened by 7 bases and 1 base respectively, the junction contains 17 bases. Including the terminal cysteine and phenylalanine, the CDR3 comprises 16 residues. Of the read, only the CDR3 DNA is kept; its 48 bases are in frame from base 1. The germline V gene provides CDR1 MDHEN and CDR2 SYDVKM. Each collaborating institution followed its own protocols to collect whole blood in K2EDTA tubes. Collaborator samples were shipped for TCRbeta analysis as frozen whole blood, isolated PBMCs, or DNA extracted from either sample type. The TCR originated in a man aged 45-60 years with active or convalescent COVID-19. This chain joins TRBV28 to TRBJ2-4; the D gene cannot be named for sure. Sequencing was done on a sample of peripheral blood. The CDR3 region reads CASTPGGSWAKNIQYF. At the DNA level, the sequence is TGTGCCAGCACCCCAGGTGGTAGTTGGGCCAAAAACATTCAGTACTTC. Extended through the reference TRBV28 and TRBJ2-4 proteins, this CDR3 yields the full variable domain: DVKVTQSSRYLVKRTGEKVFLECVQDMDHENMFWYRQDPGLGLRLIYFSYDVKMKEKGDIPEGYSVSREKKERFSLILESASTNQTSMYLCASTPGGSWAKNIQYFGAGTRLSVL.